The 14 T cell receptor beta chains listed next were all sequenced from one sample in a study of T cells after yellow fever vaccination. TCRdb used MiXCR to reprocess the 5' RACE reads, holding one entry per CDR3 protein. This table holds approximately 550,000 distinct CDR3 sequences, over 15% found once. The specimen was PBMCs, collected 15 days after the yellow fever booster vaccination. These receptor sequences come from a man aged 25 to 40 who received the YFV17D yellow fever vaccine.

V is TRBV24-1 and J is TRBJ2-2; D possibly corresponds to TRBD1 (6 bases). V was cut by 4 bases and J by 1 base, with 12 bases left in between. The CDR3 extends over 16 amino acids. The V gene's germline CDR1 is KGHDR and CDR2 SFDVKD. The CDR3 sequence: CATSESGHLNTGELFF. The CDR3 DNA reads TGTGCCACCAGTGAGTCGGGACACTTGAACACCGGGGAGCTGTTTTTT.

The CDR3 sequence is CASSPTAGGPHEQFF. The CDR3, as DNA: TGCGCCAGCAGCCCAACAGCGGGAGGGCCCCATGAGCAGTTCTTC. The chain recombines TRBV5-1 with TRBJ2-1; 10 bases fit TRBD2. Looked up from germline, CDR1 is SGHRS and CDR2 is YFSETQ. After removal of 4 bases from V and 8 bases from J, the junction contained 9 bases not matched to a gene. The CDR3 spans 15 residues.

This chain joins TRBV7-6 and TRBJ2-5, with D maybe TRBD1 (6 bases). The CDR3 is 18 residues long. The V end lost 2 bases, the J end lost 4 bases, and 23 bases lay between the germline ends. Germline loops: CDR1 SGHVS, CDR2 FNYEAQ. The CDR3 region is CASSLQGIGRGFGETQYF. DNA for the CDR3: TGTGCCAGCAGCTTACAGGGGATAGGTCGCGGGTTTGGAGAGACCCAGTACTTC.

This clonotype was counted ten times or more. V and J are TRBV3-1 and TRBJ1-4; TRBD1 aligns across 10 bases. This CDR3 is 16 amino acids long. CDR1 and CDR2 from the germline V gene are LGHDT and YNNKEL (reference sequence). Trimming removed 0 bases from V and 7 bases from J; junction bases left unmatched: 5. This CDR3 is CASSQDSGTGVEKLFF. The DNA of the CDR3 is TGTGCCAGCAGCCAAGATTCGGGGACAGGGGTTGAAAAACTGTTTTTT.

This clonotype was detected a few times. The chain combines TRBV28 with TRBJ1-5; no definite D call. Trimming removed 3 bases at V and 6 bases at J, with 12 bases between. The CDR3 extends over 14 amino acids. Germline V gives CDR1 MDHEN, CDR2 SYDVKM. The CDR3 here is CASSFGVKVQPQHF. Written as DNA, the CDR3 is TGTGCCAGCAGTTTTGGGGTTAAGGTTCAGCCCCAGCATTTT.

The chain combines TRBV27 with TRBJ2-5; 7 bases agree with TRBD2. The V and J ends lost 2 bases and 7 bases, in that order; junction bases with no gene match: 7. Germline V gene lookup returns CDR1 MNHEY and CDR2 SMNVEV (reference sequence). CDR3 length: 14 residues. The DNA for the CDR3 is TGTGCCAGCAGTTTAGCGCGGGAGTTGGGGACCCAGTACTTC. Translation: CASSLARELGTQYF.

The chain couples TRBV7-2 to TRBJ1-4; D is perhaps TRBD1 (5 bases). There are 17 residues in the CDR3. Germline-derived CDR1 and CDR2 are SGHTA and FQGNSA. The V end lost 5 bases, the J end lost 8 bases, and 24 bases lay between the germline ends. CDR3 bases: TGTGCCAGCAGCCACATCCACCCGGACATAGGGAGGGAAAAACTGTTTTTT. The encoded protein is CASSHIHPDIGREKLFF. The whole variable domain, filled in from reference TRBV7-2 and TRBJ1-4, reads GAGVSQSPSNKVTEKGKDVELRCDPISGHTALYWYRQSLGQGLEFLIYFQGNSAPDKSGLPSDRFSAERTGGSVSTLTIQRTQQEDSAVYLCASSHIHPDIGREKLFFGSGTQLSVL.

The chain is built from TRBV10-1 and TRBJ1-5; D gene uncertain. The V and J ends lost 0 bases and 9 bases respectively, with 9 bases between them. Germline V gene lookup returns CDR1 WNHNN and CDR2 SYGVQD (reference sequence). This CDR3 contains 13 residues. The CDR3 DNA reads TGCGCCAGCAGTGAGTCCATCACTGGGCCCCAGCATTTT. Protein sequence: CASSESITGPQHF.

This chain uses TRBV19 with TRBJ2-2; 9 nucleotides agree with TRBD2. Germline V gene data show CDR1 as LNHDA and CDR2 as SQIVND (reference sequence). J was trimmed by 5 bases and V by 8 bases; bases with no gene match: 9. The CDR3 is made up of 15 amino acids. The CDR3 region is CASSREGLGTGELFF. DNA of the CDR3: TGTGCCAGTTCGCGGGAGGGCCTTGGGACCGGGGAGCTGTTTTTT.

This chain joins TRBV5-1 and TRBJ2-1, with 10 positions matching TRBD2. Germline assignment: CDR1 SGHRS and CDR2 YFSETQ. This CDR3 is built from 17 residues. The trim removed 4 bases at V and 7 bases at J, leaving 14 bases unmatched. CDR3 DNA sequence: TGCGCCAGCAGCAAGGGTCACGGGACTAGCGCCATAAATGAGCAGTTCTTC. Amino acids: CASSKGHGTSAINEQFF.

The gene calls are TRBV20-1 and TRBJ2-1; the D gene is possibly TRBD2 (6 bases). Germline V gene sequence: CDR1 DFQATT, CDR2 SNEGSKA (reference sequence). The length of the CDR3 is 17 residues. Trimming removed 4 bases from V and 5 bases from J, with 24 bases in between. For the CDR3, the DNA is TGCAGTGCTACCTCTTTAATCCGGCTAGCGCGGGACAATGAGCAGTTCTTC. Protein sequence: CSATSLIRLARDNEQFF.

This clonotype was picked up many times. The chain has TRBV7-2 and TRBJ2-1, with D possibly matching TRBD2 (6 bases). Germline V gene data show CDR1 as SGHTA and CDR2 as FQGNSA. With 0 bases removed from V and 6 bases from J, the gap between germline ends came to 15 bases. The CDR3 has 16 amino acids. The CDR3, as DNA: TGTGCCAGCAGCTTAGCCGGGAGTGGGTATTTCAATGAGCAGTTCTTC. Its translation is CASSLAGSGYFNEQFF.

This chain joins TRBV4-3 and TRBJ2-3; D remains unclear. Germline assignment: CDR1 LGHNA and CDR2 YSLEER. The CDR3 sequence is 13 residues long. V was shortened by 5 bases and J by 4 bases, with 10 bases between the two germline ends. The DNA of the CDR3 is TGCGCCAGCAGCTATCAGAAAGCAGATACGCAGTATTTT. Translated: CASSYQKADTQYF.

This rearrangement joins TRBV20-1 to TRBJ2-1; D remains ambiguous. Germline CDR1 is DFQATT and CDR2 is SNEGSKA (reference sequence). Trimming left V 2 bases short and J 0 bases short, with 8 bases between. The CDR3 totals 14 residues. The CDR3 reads CSARRVGSYNEQFF. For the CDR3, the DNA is TGCAGTGCTAGACGGGTGGGCTCCTACAATGAGCAGTTCTTC.